This TCR beta chain was sequenced in a study of blood T cell repertoires in COVID-19. As for the study in general: In each case, the material was cDNA or gDNA derived from T cells, B-cell-depleted T cells, or PBMCs.

Germline CDR1 reads SGHNT; CDR2 reads YENEEA. CDR3 length: 13 amino acids. After removal of 2 bases from V and 5 bases from J, the junction contained 1 base not matched to a gene. Generated by immunoSEQ multiplex PCR, the TCRdb table keeps only in-frame clones and is missing some. The sample records 98,000 or so clones, 70% to 90% being singletons. The sequence was collected from a human donor in a cohort sampled during active COVID-19. The chain is built from TRBV11-3 and TRBJ1-2, with TRBD1 matching 8 bases. Sequenced material: peripheral blood. For the CDR3, the DNA is TGTGCCAGCAGCTTAAGGACAGGGTATGGCTACACCTTC. It yields the protein CASSLRTGYGYTF. Together with reference TRBV11-3 and TRBJ1-2, the CDR3 gives the full variable domain: EAGVVQSPRYKIIEKKQPVAFWCNPISGHNTLYWYLQNLGQGPELLIRYENEEAVDDSQLPKDRFSAERLKGVDSTLKIQPAELGDSAVYLCASSLRTGYGYTFGSGTRLTVV.